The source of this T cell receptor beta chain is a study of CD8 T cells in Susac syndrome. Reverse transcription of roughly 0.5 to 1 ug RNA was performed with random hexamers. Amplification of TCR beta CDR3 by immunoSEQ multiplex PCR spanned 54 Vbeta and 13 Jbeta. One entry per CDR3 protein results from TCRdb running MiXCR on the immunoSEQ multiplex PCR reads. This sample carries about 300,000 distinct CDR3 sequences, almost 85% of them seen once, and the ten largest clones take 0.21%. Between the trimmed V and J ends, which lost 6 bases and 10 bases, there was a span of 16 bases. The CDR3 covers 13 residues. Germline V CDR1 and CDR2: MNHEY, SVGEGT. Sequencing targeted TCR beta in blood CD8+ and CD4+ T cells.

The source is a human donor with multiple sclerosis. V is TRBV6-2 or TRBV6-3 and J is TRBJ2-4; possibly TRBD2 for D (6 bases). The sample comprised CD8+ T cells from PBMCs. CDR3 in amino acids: CASRTFRDLIQYF. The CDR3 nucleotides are TGTGCCAGCAGAACCTTCCGGGACTTAATTCAGTACTTC.